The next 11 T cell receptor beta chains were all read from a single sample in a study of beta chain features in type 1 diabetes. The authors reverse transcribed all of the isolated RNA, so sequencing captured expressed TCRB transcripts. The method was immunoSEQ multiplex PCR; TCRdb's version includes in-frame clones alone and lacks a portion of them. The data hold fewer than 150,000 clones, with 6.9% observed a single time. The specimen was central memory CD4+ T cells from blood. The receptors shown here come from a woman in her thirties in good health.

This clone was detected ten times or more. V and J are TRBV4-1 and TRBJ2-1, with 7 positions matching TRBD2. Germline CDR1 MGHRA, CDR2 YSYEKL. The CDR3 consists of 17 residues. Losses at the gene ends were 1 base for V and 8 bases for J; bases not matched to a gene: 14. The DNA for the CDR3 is TGCGCCAGCAGCCAAGTACTCTCGCGCGGGAGTCCGGATGAGCAGTTCTTC. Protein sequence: CASSQVLSRGSPDEQFF.

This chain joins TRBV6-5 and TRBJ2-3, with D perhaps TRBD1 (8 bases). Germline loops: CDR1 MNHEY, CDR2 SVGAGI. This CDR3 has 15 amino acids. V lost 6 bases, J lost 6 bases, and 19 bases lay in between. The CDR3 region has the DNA TGTGCCAGCAGCGCCCCTACAGGGGGAGGGGATACGCAGTATTTT. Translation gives CASSAPTGGGDTQYF.

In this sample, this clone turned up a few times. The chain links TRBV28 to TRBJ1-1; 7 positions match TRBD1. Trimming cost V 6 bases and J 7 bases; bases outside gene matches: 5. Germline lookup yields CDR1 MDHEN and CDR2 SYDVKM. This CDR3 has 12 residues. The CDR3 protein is CASSVQGIEAFF. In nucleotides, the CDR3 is TGTGCCAGCAGCGTACAGGGGATTGAAGCTTTCTTT.

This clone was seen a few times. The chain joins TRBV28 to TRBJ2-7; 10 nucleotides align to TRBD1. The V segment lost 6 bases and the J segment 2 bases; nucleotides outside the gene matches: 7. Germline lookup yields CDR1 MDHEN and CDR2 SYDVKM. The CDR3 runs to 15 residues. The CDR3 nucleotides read TGTGCCAGCAGGACGCCGGGACAGGGGACCTACGAGCAGTACTTC. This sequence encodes CASRTPGQGTYEQYF.

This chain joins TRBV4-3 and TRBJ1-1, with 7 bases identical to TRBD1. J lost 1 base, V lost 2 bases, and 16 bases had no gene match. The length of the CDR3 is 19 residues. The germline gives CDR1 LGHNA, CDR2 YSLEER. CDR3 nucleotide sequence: TGCGCCAGCAGCCAAATACGGGTGAATTGGGACAGCCAGAACACTGAAGCTTTCTTT. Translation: CASSQIRVNWDSQNTEAFF.

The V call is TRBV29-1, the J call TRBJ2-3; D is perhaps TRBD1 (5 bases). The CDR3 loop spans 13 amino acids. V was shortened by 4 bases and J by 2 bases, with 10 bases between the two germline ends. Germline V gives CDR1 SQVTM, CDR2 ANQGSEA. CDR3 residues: CSVVGEPTDTQYF. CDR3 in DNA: TGCAGCGTTGTAGGGGAACCCACAGATACGCAGTATTTT.

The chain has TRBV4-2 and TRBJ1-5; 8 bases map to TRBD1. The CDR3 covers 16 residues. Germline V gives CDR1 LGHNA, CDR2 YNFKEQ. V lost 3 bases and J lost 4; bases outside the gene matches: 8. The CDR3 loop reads CASSHLGQGGNQPQHF. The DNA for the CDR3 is TGTGCCAGCAGCCATTTAGGACAGGGTGGAAATCAGCCCCAGCATTTT.

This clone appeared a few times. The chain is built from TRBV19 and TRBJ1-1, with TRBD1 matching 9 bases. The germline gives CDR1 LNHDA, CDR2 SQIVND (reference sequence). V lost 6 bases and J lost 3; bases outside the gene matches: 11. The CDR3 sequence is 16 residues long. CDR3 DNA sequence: TGTGCCAGTAGCCCGGCCATTGGACAGGGGTACACTGAAGCTTTCTTT. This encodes CASSPAIGQGYTEAFF.

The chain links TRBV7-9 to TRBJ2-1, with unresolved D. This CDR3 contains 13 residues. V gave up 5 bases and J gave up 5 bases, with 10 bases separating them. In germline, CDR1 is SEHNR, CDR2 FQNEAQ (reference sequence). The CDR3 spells CASSLELHNEQFF. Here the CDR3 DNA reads TGTGCCAGCAGCCTCGAGCTACACAATGAGCAGTTCTTC.

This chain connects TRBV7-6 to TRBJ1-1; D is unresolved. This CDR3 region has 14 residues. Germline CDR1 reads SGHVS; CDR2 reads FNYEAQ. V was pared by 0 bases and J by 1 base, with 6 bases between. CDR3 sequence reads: CASSLASRNTEAFF. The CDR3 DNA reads TGTGCCAGCAGCTTAGCCTCTCGGAACACTGAAGCTTTCTTT.

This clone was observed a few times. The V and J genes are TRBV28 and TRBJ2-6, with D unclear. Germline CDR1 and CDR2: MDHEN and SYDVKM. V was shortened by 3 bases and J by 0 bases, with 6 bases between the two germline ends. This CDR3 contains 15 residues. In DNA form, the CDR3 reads TGTGCCAGCAGTTTGAGGAACTCTGGGGCCAACGTCCTGACTTTC. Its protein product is CASSLRNSGANVLTF.